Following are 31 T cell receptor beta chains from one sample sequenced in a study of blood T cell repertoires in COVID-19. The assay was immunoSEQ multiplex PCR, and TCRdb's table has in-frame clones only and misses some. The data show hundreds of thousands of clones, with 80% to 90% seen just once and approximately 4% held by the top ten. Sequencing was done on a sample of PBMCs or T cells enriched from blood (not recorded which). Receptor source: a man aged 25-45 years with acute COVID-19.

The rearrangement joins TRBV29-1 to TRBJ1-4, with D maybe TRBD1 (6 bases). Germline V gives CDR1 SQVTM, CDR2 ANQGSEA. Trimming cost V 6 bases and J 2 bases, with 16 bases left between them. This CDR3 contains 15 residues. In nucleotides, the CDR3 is TGCAGCGTCAGGGACACCCGCGGGACTAATGAAAAACTGTTTTTT. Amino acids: CSVRDTRGTNEKLFF.

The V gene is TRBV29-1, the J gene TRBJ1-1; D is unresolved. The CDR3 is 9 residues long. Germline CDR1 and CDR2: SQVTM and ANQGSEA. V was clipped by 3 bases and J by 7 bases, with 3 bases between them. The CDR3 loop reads CSVDLEAFF. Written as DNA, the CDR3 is TGCAGCGTTGACCTTGAAGCTTTCTTT. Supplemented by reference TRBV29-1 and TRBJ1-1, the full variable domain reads SAVISQKPSRDICQRGTSLTIQCQVDSQVTMMFWYRQQPGQSLTLIATANQGSEATYESGFVIDKFPISRPNLTFSTLTVSNMSPEDSSIYLCSVDLEAFFGQGTRLTVV.

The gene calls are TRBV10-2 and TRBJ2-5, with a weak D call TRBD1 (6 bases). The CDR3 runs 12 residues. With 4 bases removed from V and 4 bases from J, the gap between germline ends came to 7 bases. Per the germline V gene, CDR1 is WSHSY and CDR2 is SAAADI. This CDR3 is CASSGRGETQYF. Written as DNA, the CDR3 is TGCGCCAGCAGTGGCAGGGGAGAGACCCAGTACTTC.

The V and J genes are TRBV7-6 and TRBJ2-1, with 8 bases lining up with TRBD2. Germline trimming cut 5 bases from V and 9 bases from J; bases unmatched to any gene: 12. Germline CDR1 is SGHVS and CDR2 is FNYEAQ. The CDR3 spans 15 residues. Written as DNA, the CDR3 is TGTGCCAGCAGCACCAGCGGGGGCCGATCAACTGAGCAGTTCTTC. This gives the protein CASSTSGGRSTEQFF.

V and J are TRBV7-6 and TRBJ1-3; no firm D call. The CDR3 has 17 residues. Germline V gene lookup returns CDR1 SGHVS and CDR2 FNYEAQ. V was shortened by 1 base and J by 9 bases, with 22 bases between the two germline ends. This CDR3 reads CASSLVAQDSYDGTIYF. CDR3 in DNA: TGTGCCAGCAGCTTAGTCGCTCAGGACTCCTATGATGGCACCATATATTTT.

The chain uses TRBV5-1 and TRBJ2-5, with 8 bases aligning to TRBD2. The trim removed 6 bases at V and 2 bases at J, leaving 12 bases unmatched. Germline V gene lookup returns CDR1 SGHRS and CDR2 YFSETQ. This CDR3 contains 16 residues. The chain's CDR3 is CASTRTAGGHQETQYF. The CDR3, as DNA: TGCGCCAGCACGAGAACGGCGGGGGGCCATCAAGAGACCCAGTACTTC. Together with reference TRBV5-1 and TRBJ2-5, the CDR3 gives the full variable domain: KAGVTQTPRYLIKTRGQQVTLSCSPISGHRSVSWYQQTPGQGLQFLFEYFSETQRNKGNFPGRFSGRQFSNSRSEMNVSTLELGDSALYLCASTRTAGGHQETQYFGPGTRLLVL.

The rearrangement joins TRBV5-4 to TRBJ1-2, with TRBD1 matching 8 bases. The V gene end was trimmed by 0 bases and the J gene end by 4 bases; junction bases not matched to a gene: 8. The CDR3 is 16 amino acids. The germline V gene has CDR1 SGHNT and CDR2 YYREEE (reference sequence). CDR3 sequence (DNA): TGTGCCAGCAGCTTGGGTCCGGGACAGGAAAGCTATGGCTACACCTTC. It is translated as CASSLGPGQESYGYTF. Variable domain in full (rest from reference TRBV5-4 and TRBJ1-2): ETGVTQSPTHLIKTRGQQVTLRCSSQSGHNTVSWYQQALGQGPQFIFQYYREEENGRGNFPPRFSGLQFPNYSSELNVNALELDDSALYLCASSLGPGQESYGYTFGSGTRLTVV.

CDR3 sequence (DNA): TGTGCCAGCAGTGCTAACGGTTGGGGGCGCGGGACAGATACGCAGTATTTT. Translation gives CASSANGWGRGTDTQYF. This chain joins TRBV6-1 and TRBJ2-3, with D possibly TRBD1 on 6 matching bases. The CDR3 contains 17 residues. CDR1 and CDR2 from the germline V gene are MNHNS and SASEGT. V lost 4 bases and J lost 3, with 20 bases in between.

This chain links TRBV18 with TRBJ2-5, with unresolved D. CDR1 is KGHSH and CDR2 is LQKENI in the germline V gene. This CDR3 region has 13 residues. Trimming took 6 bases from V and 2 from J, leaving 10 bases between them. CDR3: CASSRFPQETQYF. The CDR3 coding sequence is TGTGCCAGCTCCCGGTTTCCGCAAGAGACCCAGTACTTC.

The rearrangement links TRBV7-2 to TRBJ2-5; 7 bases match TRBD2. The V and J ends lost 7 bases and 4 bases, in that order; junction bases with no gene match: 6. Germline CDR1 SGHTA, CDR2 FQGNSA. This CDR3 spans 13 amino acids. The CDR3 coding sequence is TGTGCCAGCACCCAGTCGGGAGGAGAGACCCAGTACTTC. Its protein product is CASTQSGGETQYF.

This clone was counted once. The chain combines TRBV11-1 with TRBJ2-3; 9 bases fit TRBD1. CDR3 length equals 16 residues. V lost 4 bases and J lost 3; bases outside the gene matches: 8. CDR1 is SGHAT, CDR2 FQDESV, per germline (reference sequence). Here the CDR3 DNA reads TGTGCCAGCAGCTCCAAGAGGGACAGGGAAACAGATACGCAGTATTTT. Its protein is CASSSKRDRETDTQYF. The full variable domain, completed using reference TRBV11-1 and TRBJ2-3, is EAEVAQSPRYKITEKSQAVAFWCDPISGHATLYWYRQILGQGPELLVQFQDESVVDDSQLPKDRFSAERLKGVDSTLKIQPAELGDSAMYLCASSSKRDRETDTQYFGPGTRLTVL.

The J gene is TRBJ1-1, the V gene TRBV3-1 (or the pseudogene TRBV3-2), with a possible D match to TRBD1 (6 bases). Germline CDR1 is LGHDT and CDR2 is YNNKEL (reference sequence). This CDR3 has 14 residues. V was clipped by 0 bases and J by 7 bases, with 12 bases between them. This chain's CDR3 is CASSQDWTEGEAFF. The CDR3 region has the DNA TGTGCCAGCAGCCAAGATTGGACAGAAGGTGAAGCTTTCTTT.

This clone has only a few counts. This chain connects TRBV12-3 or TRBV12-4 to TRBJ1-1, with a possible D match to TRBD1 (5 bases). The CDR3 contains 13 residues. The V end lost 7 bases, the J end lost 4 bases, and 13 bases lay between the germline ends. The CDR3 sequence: CASTPGGITEAFF. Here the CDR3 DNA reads TGTGCCAGCACTCCCGGGGGGATCACTGAAGCTTTCTTT.

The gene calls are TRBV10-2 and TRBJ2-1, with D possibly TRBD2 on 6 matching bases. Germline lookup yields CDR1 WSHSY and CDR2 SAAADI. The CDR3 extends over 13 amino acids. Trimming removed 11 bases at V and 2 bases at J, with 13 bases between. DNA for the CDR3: TGCGCCGCTTCCCGGGGGACCTACAATGAGCAGTTCTTC. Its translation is CAASRGTYNEQFF.

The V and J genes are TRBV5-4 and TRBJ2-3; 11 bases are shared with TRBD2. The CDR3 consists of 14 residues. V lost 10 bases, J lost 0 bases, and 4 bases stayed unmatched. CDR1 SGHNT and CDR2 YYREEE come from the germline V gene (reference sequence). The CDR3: CADSGGGSTDTQYF. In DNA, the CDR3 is TGTGCCGATAGCGGGGGGGGCAGCACAGATACGCAGTATTTT.

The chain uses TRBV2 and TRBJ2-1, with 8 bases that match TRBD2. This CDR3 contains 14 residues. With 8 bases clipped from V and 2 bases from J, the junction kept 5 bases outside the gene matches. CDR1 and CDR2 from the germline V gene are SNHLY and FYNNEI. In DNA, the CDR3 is TGTGCCAGCGGACTAGCCGTCGCCTACAATGAGCAGTTCTTC. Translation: CASGLAVAYNEQFF.

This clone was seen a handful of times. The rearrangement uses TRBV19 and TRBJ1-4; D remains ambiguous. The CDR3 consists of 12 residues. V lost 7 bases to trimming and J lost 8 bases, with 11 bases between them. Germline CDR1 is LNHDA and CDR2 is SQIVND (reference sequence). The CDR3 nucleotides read TGTGCCAGTACCACTTCGTGGGAAAAACTGTTTTTT. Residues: CASTTSWEKLFF.

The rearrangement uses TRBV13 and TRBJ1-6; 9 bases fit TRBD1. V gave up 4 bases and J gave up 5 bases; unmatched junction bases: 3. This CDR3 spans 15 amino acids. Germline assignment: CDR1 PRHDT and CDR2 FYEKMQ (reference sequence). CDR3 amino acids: CASSSQGAHNSPLHF. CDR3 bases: TGTGCCAGCAGCTCACAGGGGGCCCATAATTCACCCCTCCACTTT.

The CDR3 DNA is TGTGCCAGCAGCTTAGAGCTGAGGTCGGGGAGAGGAGAGCAGTACGTC. This codes for CASSLELRSGRGEQYV. The rearrangement links TRBV11-2 to TRBJ2-7, with a possible D match to TRBD2 (5 bases). This CDR3 is 16 amino acids long. V lost 0 bases and J lost 7, with 19 bases in between. CDR1 is SGHAT and CDR2 is FQNNGV in the germline V gene.

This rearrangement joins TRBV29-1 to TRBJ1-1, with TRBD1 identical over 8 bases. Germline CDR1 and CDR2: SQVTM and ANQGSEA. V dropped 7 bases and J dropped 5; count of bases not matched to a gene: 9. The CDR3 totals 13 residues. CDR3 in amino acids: CSANQGAGTEAFF. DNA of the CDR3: TGCAGCGCAAACCAGGGGGCGGGGACTGAAGCTTTCTTT. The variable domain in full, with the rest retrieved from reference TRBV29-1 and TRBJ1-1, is SAVISQKPSRDICQRGTSLTIQCQVDSQVTMMFWYRQQPGQSLTLIATANQGSEATYESGFVIDKFPISRPNLTFSTLTVSNMSPEDSSIYLCSANQGAGTEAFFGQGTRLTVV.

The chain's CDR3 is CASSELGQVGSPLHF. The CDR3 region has the DNA TGTGCCAGCAGTGAATTGGGACAAGTGGGTTCACCCCTCCACTTT. This chain joins TRBV2 and TRBJ1-6, with D possibly TRBD1 on 6 matching bases. Trimming took off 2 bases at V and 9 bases at J, with 14 bases between the two ends. The CDR3 spans 15 residues. Per germline, CDR1 SNHLY and CDR2 FYNNEI.

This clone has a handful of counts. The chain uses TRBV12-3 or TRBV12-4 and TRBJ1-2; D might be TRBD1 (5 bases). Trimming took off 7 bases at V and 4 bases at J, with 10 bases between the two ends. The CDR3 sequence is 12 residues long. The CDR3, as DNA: TGTGCCAGCACCCATGACAGCTATGGCTACACCTTC. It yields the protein CASTHDSYGYTF.

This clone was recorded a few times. CDR3 bases: TGCGCCAGCAGCTTCTCACTAGTCAATTCACCCCTCCACTTT. This sequence encodes CASSFSLVNSPLHF. This chain uses TRBV5-1 with TRBJ1-6, with no clear D. The CDR3 runs to 14 residues. V was pared by 2 bases and J by 7 bases, with 10 bases between. Germline CDR1 reads SGHRS; CDR2 reads YFSETQ. Supplemented by reference TRBV5-1 and TRBJ1-6, the full variable domain reads KAGVTQTPRYLIKTRGQQVTLSCSPISGHRSVSWYQQTPGQGLQFLFEYFSETQRNKGNFPGRFSGRQFSNSRSEMNVSTLELGDSALYLCASSFSLVNSPLHFGNGTRLTVT.

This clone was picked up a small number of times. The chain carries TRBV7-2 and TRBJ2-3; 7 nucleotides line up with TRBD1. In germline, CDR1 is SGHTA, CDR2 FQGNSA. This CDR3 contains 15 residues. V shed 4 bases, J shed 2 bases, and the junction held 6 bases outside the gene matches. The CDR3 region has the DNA TGTGCCAGCAGCTCAGGGGGTCGAAACACAGATACGCAGTATTTT. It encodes CASSSGGRNTDTQYF.

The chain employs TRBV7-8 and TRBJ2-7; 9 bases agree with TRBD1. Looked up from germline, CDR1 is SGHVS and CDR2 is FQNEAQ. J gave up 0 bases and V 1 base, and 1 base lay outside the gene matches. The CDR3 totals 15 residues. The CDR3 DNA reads TGTGCCAGCAGCTTAGGGACAGGGGTCTCCTACGAGCAGTACGTC. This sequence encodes CASSLGTGVSYEQYV.

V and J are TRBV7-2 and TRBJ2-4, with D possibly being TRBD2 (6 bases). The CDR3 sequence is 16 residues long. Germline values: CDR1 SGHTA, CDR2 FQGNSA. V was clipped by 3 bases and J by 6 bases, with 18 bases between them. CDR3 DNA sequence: TGTGCCAGCAGCTTGAACTCAAACGGGAGAGCAAACATTCAGTACTTC. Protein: CASSLNSNGRANIQYF.

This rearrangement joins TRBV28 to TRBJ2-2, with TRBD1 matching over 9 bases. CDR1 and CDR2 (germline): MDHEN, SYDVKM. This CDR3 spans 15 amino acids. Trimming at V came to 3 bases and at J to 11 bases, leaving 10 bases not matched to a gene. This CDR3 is CASSLFGTGLSELFF. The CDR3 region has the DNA TGTGCCAGCAGTTTGTTCGGGACAGGGCTCTCAGAGCTGTTTTTT.

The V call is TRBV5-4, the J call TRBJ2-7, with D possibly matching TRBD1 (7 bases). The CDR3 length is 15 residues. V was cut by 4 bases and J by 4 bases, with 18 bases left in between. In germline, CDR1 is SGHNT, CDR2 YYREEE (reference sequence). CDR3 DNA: TGTGCCAGCAGCGCGGGGAAAACACAGGGGTACGAGCAGTACGTC. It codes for CASSAGKTQGYEQYV.

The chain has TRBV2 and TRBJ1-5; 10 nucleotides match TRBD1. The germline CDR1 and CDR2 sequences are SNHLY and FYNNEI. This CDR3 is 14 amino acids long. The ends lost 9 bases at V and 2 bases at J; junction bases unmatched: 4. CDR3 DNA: TGTGCCAGTGGGGACAGGGGCCGCAATCAGCCCCAGCATTTT. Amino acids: CASGDRGRNQPQHF.

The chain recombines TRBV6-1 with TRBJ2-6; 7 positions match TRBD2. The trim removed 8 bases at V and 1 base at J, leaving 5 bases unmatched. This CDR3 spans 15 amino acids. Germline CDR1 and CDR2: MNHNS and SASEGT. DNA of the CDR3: TGTGCCAGCGGGGGGGAGGGATCTGGGGCCAACGTCCTGACTTTC. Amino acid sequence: CASGGEGSGANVLTF.

CDR3 nucleotide sequence: TGTGCCAGCAGTTCCTACCCTCGACATATGACCTATGGCTACACCTTC. Protein product: CASSSYPRHMTYGYTF. This chain connects TRBV27 to TRBJ1-2; no clear D. In germline, CDR1 is MNHEY, CDR2 SMNVEV (reference sequence). The CDR3 is made up of 16 amino acids. Trimming cost V 4 bases and J 4 bases, with 19 bases left between them.